A single sample is the source of the 25 T cell receptor beta chains below, sequenced in a study of technical replicates of blood from a handful of donors. TCRdb's table, derived via immunoSEQ multiplex PCR, lists solely in-frame clones and lacks some. Among almost 70,000 clones listed, around 94% were seen once. The sequenced sample consisted of T cells isolated from PBMCs. The source is a human donor in good health.

J is TRBJ1-1 and V is TRBV19; weak D call: TRBD1 (5 bases). The V end lost 7 bases, the J end lost 0 bases, and 12 bases lay between the germline ends. The CDR3 totals 14 residues. The germline V gene has CDR1 LNHDA and CDR2 SQIVND (reference sequence). The DNA for the CDR3 is TGTGCCAGTAAAGGGGCAGGAGTGAACACTGAAGCTTTCTTT. Translating gives CASKGAGVNTEAFF.

This sequence joins TRBV27 and TRBJ1-5, with D perhaps TRBD1 (5 bases). CDR1 MNHEY and CDR2 SMNVEV come from the germline V gene (reference sequence). V lost 2 bases and J lost 7, with 12 bases in between. The CDR3 is 14 residues long. CDR3 DNA: TGTGCCAGCAGTTTAAGCAGGGCTCGGCAGCCCCAGCATTTT. It is translated as CASSLSRARQPQHF.

The chain recombines TRBV5-1 with TRBJ2-1; possible D gene TRBD1, 7 bases. The germline V gene encodes CDR1 SGHRS and CDR2 YFSETQ. This CDR3 region has 13 residues. The V and J ends lost 0 bases and 9 bases respectively, with 10 bases between them. CDR3 DNA sequence: TGCGCCAGCAGCTTGGCGCGGGACAGTGAGCAGTTCTTC. This sequence encodes CASSLARDSEQFF.

The gene calls are TRBV28 and TRBJ2-7, with D tentatively TRBD1 (6 bases). The germline V gene encodes CDR1 MDHEN and CDR2 SYDVKM. V lost 6 bases and J lost 2, with 14 bases in between. The CDR3 length is 14 residues. The CDR3 DNA follows: TGTGCCAGCAGCTTCTTACAGGGTCCCTACGAGCAGTACTTC. Its protein product is CASSFLQGPYEQYF. Drawing the rest from reference TRBV28 and TRBJ2-7, the complete variable domain is DVKVTQSSRYLVKRTGEKVFLECVQDMDHENMFWYRQDPGLGLRLIYFSYDVKMKEKGDIPEGYSVSREKKERFSLILESASTNQTSMYLCASSFLQGPYEQYFGPGTRLTVT.

The chain recombines TRBV7-9 with TRBJ1-5, with D uncertain. With 5 bases removed from V and 5 bases from J, the gap between germline ends came to 10 bases. Germline CDR1 reads SEHNR; CDR2 reads FQNEAQ (reference sequence). CDR3 length equals 13 residues. CDR3 in amino acids: CASSPVEDQPQHF. CDR3 coding DNA: TGTGCCAGCAGCCCAGTTGAGGATCAGCCCCAGCATTTT.

This sequence joins TRBV5-1 and TRBJ2-3, with 12 bases that match TRBD2. V shed 3 bases, J shed 5 bases, and the junction held 4 bases outside the gene matches. CDR1 and CDR2 (germline): SGHRS, YFSETQ. This CDR3 spans 15 amino acids. CDR3 nucleotide sequence: TGCGCCAGCAGCTCCCTAGCGGGAGGGGTAGATACGCAGTATTTT. It specifies CASSSLAGGVDTQYF.

J is TRBJ2-7 and V is TRBV4-2, with a tentative D call TRBD2 (5 bases). In germline, CDR1 is LGHNA, CDR2 YNFKEQ. This CDR3 comprises 15 residues. V was shortened by 0 bases and J by 3 bases, with 12 bases between the two germline ends. The CDR3 nucleotides are TGTGCCAGCAGCCAAGAGGTCGCTAGCCTCTACGAGCAGTACTTC. This codes for CASSQEVASLYEQYF.

The CDR3 spells CASSPEDQYEQYF. Here the CDR3 DNA reads TGTGCCAGCAGCCCGGAGGACCAATACGAGCAGTACTTC. The chain carries TRBV11-3 and TRBJ2-7; weak D call: TRBD2 (5 bases). Germline CDR1 is SGHNT and CDR2 is YENEEA. V lost 5 bases, J lost 4 bases, and 12 bases lay in between. CDR3 length equals 13 residues.

V gene TRBV6-1 combines with J gene TRBJ2-2, with 10 bases matching TRBD2. V lost 4 bases to trimming and J lost 1 base; unmatched junction nucleotides: 0. Germline V gene data show CDR1 as MNHNS and CDR2 as SASEGT. CDR3 length: 15 residues. The CDR3 DNA is TGTGCCAGCAGTGGGACTAGCGGGAACACCGGGGAGCTGTTTTTT. This encodes CASSGTSGNTGELFF.

V usage is TRBV28 and J usage is TRBJ1-5; D gene uncertain. The CDR3 sequence is 13 residues long. Germline CDR1 MDHEN, CDR2 SYDVKM. Trimming left V 3 bases short and J 6 bases short, with 9 bases between. Written as DNA, the CDR3 is TGTGCCAGCAGTTTTGGGTGGAGTCAGCCCCAGCATTTT. Translated, it gives CASSFGWSQPQHF.

The chain recombines TRBV7-9 with TRBJ1-3; the D gene is possibly TRBD1 (6 bases). The CDR3 covers 18 residues. With 4 bases removed from V and 0 bases from J, the gap between germline ends came to 19 bases. From germline, CDR1 is SEHNR and CDR2 FQNEAQ (reference sequence). The CDR3 DNA reads as TGTGCCAGCAGCTCACAATTCTATACAGGGCCCTCTGGAAACACCATATATTTT. This translates into CASSSQFYTGPSGNTIYF.

The chain uses TRBV5-1 and TRBJ1-2; maybe TRBD1 (5 bases). There are 13 residues in the CDR3. Trimming shortened V by 5 bases and J by 3 bases, and 11 bases separated the two germline ends. CDR1 and CDR2 (germline): SGHRS, YFSETQ. The CDR3 is CASSSDIDYGYTF. The CDR3 DNA reads as TGCGCCAGCAGTTCGGACATTGACTATGGCTACACCTTC.

The chain uses TRBV19 and TRBJ2-1, with 9 bases identical to TRBD2. This CDR3 region has 18 residues. After removal of 5 bases from V and 0 bases from J, the junction contained 11 bases not matched to a gene. From germline, CDR1 is LNHDA and CDR2 SQIVND (reference sequence). This CDR3 reads CASSFTPFSGSSYNEQFF. The CDR3 DNA is TGTGCCAGTAGTTTCACCCCCTTTAGCGGGAGCTCCTACAATGAGCAGTTCTTC.

The rearrangement joins TRBV6-6 to TRBJ2-7; D perhaps matches TRBD1 (6 bases). Germline values: CDR1 MNHNY, CDR2 SVGAGI (reference sequence). The CDR3 runs to 14 residues. Trimming removed 6 bases at V and 2 bases at J, with 14 bases between. The CDR3 loop is CASSNQGSTYEQYF. The CDR3 DNA is TGTGCCAGCAGCAACCAGGGGTCCACCTACGAGCAGTACTTC.

This sequence joins TRBV28 and TRBJ2-7, with 7 bases lining up with TRBD2. The germline V gene encodes CDR1 MDHEN and CDR2 SYDVKM. Trimming took 2 bases from V and 3 from J; bases not matched to a gene: 7. CDR3 length: 15 residues. The CDR3 bases are TGTGCCAGCAGTTTAGGCGGGAGCGGACACTACGAGCAGTACTTC. Amino acids: CASSLGGSGHYEQYF.

The chain carries TRBV4-3 and TRBJ2-1; 7 positions agree with TRBD1. CDR3 length equals 15 residues. CDR1 and CDR2 (germline): LGHNA, YSLEER. With V trimmed by 0 bases and J by 3 bases, 2 bases remained unmatched. CDR3 region: CASSQDRDSYNEQFF. CDR3 DNA sequence: TGCGCCAGCAGCCAAGATCGGGACAGCTACAATGAGCAGTTCTTC.

The V gene is TRBV5-4, the J gene TRBJ2-7; 9 nucleotides align to TRBD1. The CDR3 has 15 amino acids. The J segment lost 2 bases and the V segment lost 4 bases, leaving 7 bases of the junction unmatched. Germline loops: CDR1 SGHNT, CDR2 YYREEE (reference sequence). CDR3 in DNA: TGTGCCAGCAGCGCCGGGACAGGGTTGACCTACGAGCAGTACTTC. This sequence encodes CASSAGTGLTYEQYF.

The chain combines TRBV6-6 with TRBJ1-5, with unresolved D. V lost 7 bases and J lost 0, with 13 bases in between. Looked up from germline, CDR1 is MNHNY and CDR2 is SVGAGI (reference sequence). CDR3 length equals 15 residues. The CDR3 loop reads CASTIDWSSNQPQHF. The DNA of the CDR3 is TGTGCCAGCACCATTGACTGGAGTAGCAATCAGCCCCAGCATTTT.

This chain connects TRBV9 to TRBJ1-4; 9 bases are a match to TRBD1. The CDR3 consists of 16 residues. Germline V gene lookup returns CDR1 SGDLS and CDR2 YYNGEE. V gave up 0 bases and J gave up 5 bases; unmatched junction bases: 5. In nucleotides, the CDR3 is TGTGCCAGCAGCGTAGAGGGGGGACAGGGCAATGAAAAACTGTTTTTT. Its translation is CASSVEGGQGNEKLFF.

The rearrangement joins TRBV12-1 to TRBJ1-1; whether TRBD1, the table's D call, matches the DNA was not checked. TRBV12-1 is tagged as a pseudogene. This CDR3 contains 16 residues. CDR3 DNA: TGTGCCAGCAGCTTTGATGGGGCAGACGGAAACACTGAAGCTTTCTTT. The encoded protein is CASSFDGADGNTEAFF.

This rearrangement joins TRBV28 to TRBJ1-5; D may be TRBD1 (5 bases). The ends were cut back, 4 bases at V and 3 bases at J, with 10 bases in the middle. This CDR3 region has 14 residues. The germline gives CDR1 MDHEN, CDR2 SYDVKM. CDR3 sequence: CASSSGHHNQPQHF. In DNA form, the CDR3 reads TGTGCCAGCAGTTCCGGACACCACAATCAGCCCCAGCATTTT.

The chain joins TRBV5-8 to TRBJ1-2; D not resolved. Germline-derived CDR1 and CDR2 are SGHTS and YDEGEE. The CDR3 totals 14 residues. V was trimmed by 0 bases and J by 5 bases, leaving 11 bases between them. The CDR3: CASSLERWAYGYTF. In DNA, the CDR3 is TGTGCCAGCAGCTTGGAAAGGTGGGCGTATGGCTACACCTTC.

The chain carries TRBV25-1 and TRBJ1-2, with a possible D match to TRBD1 (6 bases). Trimming pared 2 bases from V and 8 bases from J, leaving 12 bases between. This CDR3 comprises 13 residues. CDR1 MGHDK and CDR2 SYGVNS come from the germline V gene. DNA for the CDR3: TGTGCCAGCAGTGAAAGAACAGGGCGAGGCTACACCTTC. Translated, it gives CASSERTGRGYTF.

J is TRBJ2-6 and V is TRBV4-2; no reliable D call. CDR1 and CDR2 (germline): LGHNA, YNFKEQ. This CDR3 comprises 24 residues. V gave up 4 bases and J gave up 0 bases, with 34 bases separating them. The chain's CDR3 is CASSRTETIAPGVIPYSGANVLTF. The DNA of the CDR3 is TGTGCCAGCAGCCGAACGGAAACGATCGCGCCAGGCGTGATTCCCTACTCTGGGGCCAACGTCCTGACTTTC.

This clone was seen once. The J gene is TRBJ1-2, the V gene TRBV4-1; 7 bases fit TRBD1. Germline values: CDR1 MGHRA, CDR2 YSYEKL. The CDR3 covers 14 residues. The V segment lost 1 base and the J segment 4 bases; nucleotides outside the gene matches: 3. The CDR3 here is CASSQAGTAYGYTF. The CDR3 region has the DNA TGCGCCAGCAGCCAAGCCGGGACAGCCTATGGCTACACCTTC.